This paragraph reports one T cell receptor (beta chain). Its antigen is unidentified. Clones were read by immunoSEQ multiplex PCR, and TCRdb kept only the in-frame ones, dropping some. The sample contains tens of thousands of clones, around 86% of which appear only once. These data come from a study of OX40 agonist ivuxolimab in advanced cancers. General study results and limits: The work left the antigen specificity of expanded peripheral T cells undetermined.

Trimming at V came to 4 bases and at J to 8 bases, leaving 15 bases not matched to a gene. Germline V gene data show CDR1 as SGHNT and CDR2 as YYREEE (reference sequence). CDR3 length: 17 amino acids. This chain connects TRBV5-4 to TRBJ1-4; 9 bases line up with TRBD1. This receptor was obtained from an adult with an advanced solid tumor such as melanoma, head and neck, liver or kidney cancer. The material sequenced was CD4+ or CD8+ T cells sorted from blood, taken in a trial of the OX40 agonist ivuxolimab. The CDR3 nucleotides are TGTGCCAGCAGCCCCAGCCCACAGGGGGCGCTGGGCGAAAAACTGTTTTTT. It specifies CASSPSPQGALGEKLFF.